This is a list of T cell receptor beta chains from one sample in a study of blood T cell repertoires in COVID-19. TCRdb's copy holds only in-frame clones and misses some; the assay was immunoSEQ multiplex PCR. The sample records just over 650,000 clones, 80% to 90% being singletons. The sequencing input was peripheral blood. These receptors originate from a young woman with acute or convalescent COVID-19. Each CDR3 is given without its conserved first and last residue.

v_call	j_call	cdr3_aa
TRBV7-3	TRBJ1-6	ASSENGGNNSPLH
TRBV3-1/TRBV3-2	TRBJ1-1	ASSHAENTEAF
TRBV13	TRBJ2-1	ASSPPRRGGEQF
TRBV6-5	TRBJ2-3	ASKRGLTDTQY
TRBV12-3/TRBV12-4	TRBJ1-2	ASSPGTGDGYT
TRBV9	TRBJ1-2	ASRVDPGQGASDGYT
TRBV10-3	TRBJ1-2	AIRDLGQGDYGYT
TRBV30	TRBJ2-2	AWNEGATSTGELF
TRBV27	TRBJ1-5	ASSLRPGRGNQPQH
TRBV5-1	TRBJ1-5	ASSLAPQQPQH
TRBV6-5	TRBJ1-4	ASSYGAGTAEKLF
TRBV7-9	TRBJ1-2	ASSRGTGGNYGYT
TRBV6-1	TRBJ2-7	ASSEVYGEQY
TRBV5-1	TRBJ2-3	ASSQATGGDTQY
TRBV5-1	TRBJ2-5	ASSSGPAKETQY
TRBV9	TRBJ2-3	ASSEQGEDTQY
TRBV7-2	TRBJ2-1	ASSPPGLAGGTYEQF
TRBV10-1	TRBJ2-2	ATDRTSGGDTGELF
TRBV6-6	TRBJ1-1	ASSYNREAF
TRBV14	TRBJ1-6	ASSQDRGQGAENSPLH
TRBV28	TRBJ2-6	AISAGAHSGANVLT
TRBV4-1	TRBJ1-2	ASSQEGRGRYGYT
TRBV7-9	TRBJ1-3	ASSWTGGHGTIY
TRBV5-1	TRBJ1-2	ASRRDRVYGYT
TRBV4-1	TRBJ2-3	ASSQTGYADTQY
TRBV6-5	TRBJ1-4	ASSSTGTGYEKLF
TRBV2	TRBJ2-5	ASAGLAKRDQY
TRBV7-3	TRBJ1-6	ASSHDGGNSPLH
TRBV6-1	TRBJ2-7	ASSEKALFYEQY
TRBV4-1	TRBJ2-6	ASSHAGTGLSGANVLT
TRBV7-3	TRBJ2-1	ASSLEDRANEQF
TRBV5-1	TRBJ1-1	ASSLAVEGAPLRTEAF
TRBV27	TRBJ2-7	ASAAGAIYEQY
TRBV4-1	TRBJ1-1	ASSHGNPEAF
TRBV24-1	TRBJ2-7	ATSGGETGSYEQY
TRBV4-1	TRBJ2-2	ASSLLEIGLGELF
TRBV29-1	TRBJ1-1	SVDRGAEAF
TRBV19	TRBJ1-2	ASSYGTGADIYGYT
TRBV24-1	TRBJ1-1	ATRNPASGRAF
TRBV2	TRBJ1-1	ASFSVLQNTEAF
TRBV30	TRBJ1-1	AAHLTPRTF
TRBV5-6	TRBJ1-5	ASSLGTTGGNQPQH
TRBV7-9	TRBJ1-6	ASSSTGPNSPLH
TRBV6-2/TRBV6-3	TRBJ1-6	ASSQLGLLGWNSPLH
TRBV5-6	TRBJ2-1	ASSLGDRGAYNEQF
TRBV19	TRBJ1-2	ASHEDRSTNYGYT
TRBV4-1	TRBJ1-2	ASSQGQVLYGYT
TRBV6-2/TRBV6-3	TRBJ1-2	ASSPTPFPVFYGYT
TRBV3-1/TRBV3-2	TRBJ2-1	ASSRRGWDEQF
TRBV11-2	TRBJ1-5	ASSLGQGNQPQH
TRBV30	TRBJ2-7	AWSPGTDSYEQY
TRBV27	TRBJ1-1	ASGPDTEAF
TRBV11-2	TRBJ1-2	ASTRPGTSPRHYGYT
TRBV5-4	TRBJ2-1	ASSRTYSSYNEQF
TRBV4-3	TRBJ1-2	ASSQDRRTGATSEGYT
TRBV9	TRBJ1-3	ASSSRTGNTIY
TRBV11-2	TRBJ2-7	ASRPPGLTRSYEQY
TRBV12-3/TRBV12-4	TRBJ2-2	ASGTVNTGELF
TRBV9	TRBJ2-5	ASSPPQTGRRPKTQY